What follows are 31 T cell receptor beta chains derived from one specimen sequenced in a study of cytotoxic CD8 clonotypes in ibrutinib-treated CLL. Sequencing used immunoSEQ multiplex PCR; TCRdb keeps in-frame clones, though not all of them. This table holds about 84,000 clones, about 86% found once. The material sequenced was PBMCs, taken before ibrutinib treatment. The receptors derive from a human donor with chronic lymphocytic leukemia.

The gene calls are TRBV2 and TRBJ2-3; the D gene is possibly TRBD1 (5 bases). V lost 4 bases to trimming and J lost 1 base, with 12 bases between them. Germline CDR1 and CDR2: SNHLY and FYNNEI. The CDR3 covers 15 residues. This CDR3 reads CASSVQGTRTDTQYF. The DNA for the CDR3 is TGTGCCAGCAGTGTTCAGGGTACCCGCACAGATACGCAGTATTTT. The variable domain in full, with the rest retrieved from reference TRBV2 and TRBJ2-3, is EPEVTQTPSHQVTQMGQEVILRCVPISNHLYFYWYRQILGQKVEFLVSFYNNEISEKSEIFDDQFSVERPDGSNFTLKIRSTKLEDSAMYFCASSVQGTRTDTQYFGPGTRLTVL.

CDR3 sequence (DNA): TGTGCCATCAGTGAGGGGGGCGGTCTTGAAAAACTGTTTTTT. Its translation: CAISEGGGLEKLFF. The J gene is TRBJ1-4, the V gene TRBV10-3; weak D call: TRBD1 (6 bases). The CDR3 spans 14 residues. V lost 2 bases, J lost 7 bases, and 11 bases lay in between. Germline V gene lookup returns CDR1 ENHRY and CDR2 SYGVKD.

The chain combines TRBV19 with TRBJ1-2; 8 bases line up with TRBD1. Unmatched junction bases numbered 9, after V lost 6 bases and J lost 3 bases. Germline values: CDR1 LNHDA, CDR2 SQIVND (reference sequence). The length of the CDR3 is 15 residues. The DNA of the CDR3 is TGTGCCAGTAGCAACCAAAGGACAGGGTACTATGGCTACACCTTC. This translates into CASSNQRTGYYGYTF. Together with reference TRBV19 and TRBJ1-2, the CDR3 gives the full variable domain: DGGITQSPKYLFRKEGQNVTLSCEQNLNHDAMYWYRQDPGQGLRLIYYSQIVNDFQKGDIAEGYSVSREKKESFPLTVTSAQKNPTAFYLCASSNQRTGYYGYTFGSGTRLTVV.

This sequence joins TRBV5-6 and TRBJ1-5; possibly TRBD1 for D (5 bases). The CDR3 runs to 15 residues. V was clipped by 4 bases and J by 7 bases, with 18 bases between them. Germline V gene lookup returns CDR1 SGHDT and CDR2 YYEEEE. CDR3 sequence: CASSRGVAGLQPQHF. CDR3 nucleotide sequence: TGTGCCAGCAGCCGGGGGGTCGCAGGTTTGCAGCCCCAGCATTTT.

V and J are TRBV4-3 and TRBJ2-7; D not resolved. This CDR3 comprises 14 residues. Looked up from germline, CDR1 is LGHNA and CDR2 is YSLEER. Trimming took off 0 bases at V and 0 bases at J, with 6 bases between the two ends. CDR3 DNA sequence: TGCGCCAGCAGCCAAGAATGGTCCTCCTACGAGCAGTACTTC. It translates to CASSQEWSSYEQYF.

The chain links TRBV18 to TRBJ2-7; D unclear. Trimming cost V 2 bases and J 0 bases, with 14 bases left between them. CDR1 is KGHSH, CDR2 LQKENI, per germline. This CDR3 comprises 16 residues. CDR3 residues: CASSPTARHSSYEQYF. CDR3 coding DNA: TGTGCCAGCTCACCAACGGCTCGACATTCCTCCTACGAGCAGTACTTC.

The chain uses TRBV25-1 and TRBJ1-2, with D possibly matching TRBD1 (6 bases). Germline lookup yields CDR1 MGHDK and CDR2 SYGVNS. V shed 5 bases and J shed 3 bases, with 16 bases lying between them. The length of the CDR3 is 15 residues. CDR3 sequence reads: CASSRGGGSYYGYTF. In DNA form, the CDR3 reads TGTGCCAGCAGTCGAGGGGGAGGTTCGTACTATGGCTACACCTTC.

The chain carries TRBV7-2 and TRBJ2-7, with TRBD1 matching 7 bases. The germline V gene encodes CDR1 SGHTA and CDR2 FQGNSA. The J segment lost 2 bases and the V segment lost 5 bases, leaving 12 bases of the junction unmatched. This CDR3 contains 16 residues. CDR3 DNA sequence: TGTGCCAGCAGCCGCCCGACAGGGTTTATTCCCTACGAGCAGTACTTC. Amino acids: CASSRPTGFIPYEQYF.

The CDR3 DNA is TGCAGTGCTTCAGTACTAGTAGGAGACGAGCAGTACTTC. This sequence encodes CSASVLVGDEQYF. The J gene is TRBJ2-7, the V gene TRBV29-1; D is possibly TRBD2 (5 bases). Germline CDR1 and CDR2: SQVTM and ANQGSEA. This CDR3 spans 13 amino acids.

In this sample, this clone turned up once. The chain carries TRBV28 and TRBJ2-2; maybe TRBD2 (6 bases). The germline V gene has CDR1 MDHEN and CDR2 SYDVKM. The CDR3 extends over 15 amino acids. The V end was cut by 3 bases, the J end by 3 bases, with 11 bases between. The CDR3 sequence is CASSLEGAYTGELFF. The CDR3 bases are TGTGCCAGCAGTTTGGAGGGAGCCTACACCGGGGAGCTGTTTTTT.

This CDR3 reads CASSSEGTTLNEQFF. DNA for the CDR3: TGTGCCAGCAGCTCCGAGGGGACTACCCTCAATGAGCAGTTCTTC. This rearrangement joins TRBV7-2 to TRBJ2-1; 7 bases align to TRBD2. The CDR3 loop spans 15 amino acids. CDR1 SGHTA and CDR2 FQGNSA come from the germline V gene. The V segment lost 4 bases and the J segment 6 bases; nucleotides outside the gene matches: 9.

The chain joins TRBV7-9 to TRBJ2-2; D is ambiguous. CDR1 SEHNR and CDR2 FQNEAQ come from the germline V gene (reference sequence). Trimming pared 6 bases from V and 1 base from J, leaving 9 bases between. The CDR3 contains 14 residues. The CDR3 sequence: CASRWTQNTGELFF. The CDR3 DNA reads as TGTGCCAGCAGATGGACCCAGAACACCGGGGAGCTGTTTTTT.

The chain recombines TRBV5-4 with TRBJ2-2; D may be TRBD1 (6 bases). The CDR3 runs to 13 residues. Trimming pared 0 bases from V and 6 bases from J, leaving 6 bases between. CDR1 and CDR2 from the germline V gene are SGHNT and YYREEE (reference sequence). The CDR3 here is CASSLGGPGELFF. CDR3 nucleotide sequence: TGTGCCAGCAGCTTGGGGGGGCCCGGGGAGCTGTTTTTT.

J is TRBJ1-1 and V is TRBV14; no firm D call. Germline-derived CDR1 and CDR2 are SGHDN and FVKESK. The CDR3 has 12 amino acids. V was shortened by 4 bases and J by 8 bases, with 11 bases between the two germline ends. The CDR3 coding sequence is TGTGCCAGCAGCCCCTCGGGCGGCGAAGCTTTCTTT. Translated, it gives CASSPSGGEAFF. Complete variable domain (other parts from reference TRBV14 and TRBJ1-1): EAGVTQFPSHSVIEKGQTVTLRCDPISGHDNLYWYRRVMGKEIKFLLHFVKESKQDESGMPNNRFLAERTGGTYSTLKVQPAELEDSGVYFCASSPSGGEAFFGQGTRLTVV.

The J gene is TRBJ2-7, the V gene TRBV19; D uncertain. Deletions cut 3 bases from V and 5 bases from J, with 17 bases between. The CDR3 covers 15 residues. The V gene's germline CDR1 is LNHDA and CDR2 SQIVND (reference sequence). CDR3: CASSIIATAGDEQYF. The CDR3 DNA sequence: TGTGCCAGTAGTATTATAGCTACGGCTGGCGACGAGCAGTACTTC.

CDR3 DNA: TGTGCCAGCAGTACATTGGCAACTAATGAAAAACTGTTTTTT. Residues: CASSTLATNEKLFF. The chain combines TRBV2 with TRBJ1-4; D not certain. The germline gives CDR1 SNHLY, CDR2 FYNNEI. V was clipped by 5 bases and J by 0 bases, with 7 bases between them. This CDR3 comprises 14 residues.

The chain employs TRBV9 and TRBJ2-3; D perhaps matches TRBD1 (6 bases). The germline CDR1 and CDR2 sequences are SGDLS and YYNGEE. V was pared by 0 bases and J by 1 base, with 6 bases between. The CDR3 runs 14 residues. The CDR3 DNA reads as TGTGCCAGCAGCGTAGGACAGGGCACAGATACGCAGTATTTT. Protein sequence: CASSVGQGTDTQYF.

J is TRBJ2-7 and V is TRBV6-1; D might be TRBD2 (6 bases). Trimming removed 3 bases from V and 3 bases from J, with 12 bases in between. The CDR3 runs to 14 residues. Per germline, CDR1 MNHNS and CDR2 SASEGT. CDR3 sequence: CASSEGGSVYEQYF. For the CDR3, the DNA is TGTGCCAGCAGTGAGGGGGGTAGTGTCTACGAGCAGTACTTC.

The rearrangement uses TRBV18 and TRBJ1-1; 8 positions agree with TRBD1. Trimming at V came to 2 bases and at J to 4 bases, leaving 6 bases not matched to a gene. The CDR3 contains 15 residues. Germline V CDR1 and CDR2: KGHSH, LQKENI. CDR3 sequence reads: CASSPRQGSATEAFF. The CDR3 nucleotides read TGTGCCAGCTCACCAAGACAGGGGTCTGCCACTGAAGCTTTCTTT.

This clone showed up just a few times. The chain is built from TRBV5-1 and TRBJ2-3; 10 bases map to TRBD2. The ends lost 8 bases at V and 3 bases at J; junction bases unmatched: 6. Germline values: CDR1 SGHRS, CDR2 YFSETQ. The CDR3 has 14 residues. CDR3 nucleotide sequence: TGCGCCAGTGCGATTAGCGGGAGGACAGATACGCAGTATTTT. Amino acids: CASAISGRTDTQYF.

The J gene is TRBJ2-3, the V gene TRBV9, with 10 bases aligning to TRBD2. Germline V lookup: CDR1 SGDLS, CDR2 YYNGEE. J was trimmed by 0 bases and V by 4 bases; bases with no gene match: 20. The CDR3 sequence is 21 residues long. The CDR3 bases are TGTGCCAGCAGCTCCGGGGGACTAGCGAGGGAGAGCCTGTCTAGCACAGATACGCAGTATTTT. Amino acid sequence: CASSSGGLARESLSSTDTQYF.

This clone was seen only once. V and J are TRBV6-6 and TRBJ2-7, with TRBD2 matching 11 bases. The length of the CDR3 is 16 residues. With 6 bases clipped from V and 4 bases from J, the junction kept 11 bases outside the gene matches. CDR1 is MNHNY, CDR2 SVGAGI, per germline (reference sequence). In DNA form, the CDR3 reads TGTGCCAGCAGCTCCGGAGGTAGCGGGAGGGGGTACGAGCAGTACTTC. It specifies CASSSGGSGRGYEQYF.

This clone was observed once. The V call is TRBV7-6, the J call TRBJ2-3; 10 nucleotides line up with TRBD1. CDR1 is SGHVS and CDR2 is FNYEAQ in the germline V gene. This CDR3 is built from 15 residues. V was pared by 5 bases and J by 4 bases, with 6 bases of the junction left unmatched. This CDR3 reads CASSRGTGAPDTQYF. The CDR3 region has the DNA TGTGCCAGCAGCCGAGGGACAGGGGCGCCAGATACGCAGTATTTT.

This chain uses TRBV7-9 with TRBJ1-5, with unresolved D. The V end lost 5 bases, the J end lost 3 bases, and 5 bases lay between the germline ends. CDR1 is SEHNR and CDR2 is FQNEAQ in the germline V gene (reference sequence). The CDR3 runs to 12 residues. Here the CDR3 reads CASSLINQPQHF. CDR3 in DNA: TGTGCCAGCAGCCTAATCAATCAGCCCCAGCATTTT.

The rearrangement links TRBV6-1 to TRBJ2-1; TRBD2 agrees at 9 bases. The junction had 17 bases not matched to a gene; V was cut back by 8 bases and J by 12 bases. CDR3 length equals 15 residues. Per germline, CDR1 MNHNS and CDR2 SASEGT. CDR3 nucleotide sequence: TGTGCCAGCGGGGAGAGCGGGAGGATAAATGAGTTGCAGTTCTTC. This encodes CASGESGRINELQFF.

The chain recombines TRBV27 with TRBJ2-1; D tentatively fits TRBD1 or TRBD2 (5 bases each). Germline V gene data show CDR1 as MNHEY and CDR2 as SMNVEV (reference sequence). The CDR3 consists of 18 residues. Trimming shortened V by 4 bases and J by 7 bases, and 26 bases separated the two germline ends. DNA for the CDR3: TGTGCCAGCAGTTATTCCAGAGCCGGGAACTCCAAGGGGAATGAGCAGTTCTTC. Translated, it gives CASSYSRAGNSKGNEQFF.

This chain uses TRBV15 with TRBJ1-2; no clear D gene. V lost 0 bases and J 5 bases, leaving 22 bases between the germline ends. The CDR3 sequence is 18 residues long. The germline V gene encodes CDR1 LNHNV and CDR2 YYDKDF (reference sequence). This CDR3 is CATSRDVYSPEESYGYTF. CDR3 in DNA: TGTGCCACCAGCAGAGATGTGTACAGCCCGGAGGAGAGTTATGGCTACACCTTC.

The chain links TRBV5-1 to TRBJ2-7, with a possible D match to TRBD2 (6 bases). V lost 2 bases and J lost 6, with 18 bases in between. There are 15 residues in the CDR3. Germline CDR1 is SGHRS and CDR2 is YFSETQ. The CDR3 DNA is TGCGCCAGCAGCTTAGGAGGGGCGCAGGTACCCGAGCAGTACTTC. This encodes CASSLGGAQVPEQYF.

This clone is a singleton in its sample. The chain is built from TRBV19 and TRBJ1-1, with D tentatively TRBD1 (6 bases). The V and J ends lost 4 bases and 4 bases respectively, with 13 bases between them. In germline, CDR1 is LNHDA, CDR2 SQIVND (reference sequence). CDR3 length: 14 amino acids. In nucleotides, the CDR3 is TGTGCCAGTAGTACTCAATCAGGGGTCACTGAAGCTTTCTTT. Its translation is CASSTQSGVTEAFF.

The rearrangement uses TRBV5-6 and TRBJ2-5, with 12 bases that match TRBD2. CDR1 is SGHDT, CDR2 YYEEEE, per germline. CDR3 size: 15 residues. J gave up 1 base and V 2 bases, and 0 bases lay outside the gene matches. The CDR3 protein is CASSLLAGGQETQYF. Here the CDR3 DNA reads TGTGCCAGCAGCTTACTAGCGGGAGGCCAAGAGACCCAGTACTTC.

The rearrangement uses TRBV19 and TRBJ2-6; TRBD1 agrees at 7 bases. This CDR3 is 17 amino acids long. Germline trimming cut 10 bases from V and 0 bases from J; bases unmatched to any gene: 12. Germline V lookup: CDR1 LNHDA, CDR2 SQIVND (reference sequence). In DNA form, the CDR3 reads TGTGCCACCACAGGGGAACAACTGAGCTCTGGGGCCAACGTCCTGACTTTC. The encoded protein is CATTGEQLSSGANVLTF.